These 18 T cell receptor beta chains were sequenced from one sample in a study of blood T cell repertoires in COVID-19. Clones were sequenced by immunoSEQ multiplex PCR, and TCRdb holds only the in-frame ones, with some missing. The profile shows about 300,000 clones, 70% to 90% of them singletons. The sample was peripheral blood. These receptor sequences come from a man in his 70s with acute or convalescent COVID-19.

The rearrangement joins TRBV6-6 to TRBJ2-3, with 8 nucleotides matching TRBD2. CDR3 length equals 15 residues. Losses at the gene ends were 11 bases for V and 4 bases for J; bases not matched to a gene: 14. Germline CDR1 and CDR2: MNHNY and SVGAGI (reference sequence). The CDR3 region is CAGDAGGLPADTQYF. Here the CDR3 DNA reads TGTGCCGGCGACGCGGGGGGACTCCCCGCAGATACGCAGTATTTT.

The chain carries TRBV5-1 and TRBJ1-1, with no clear D. This CDR3 is built from 14 residues. Germline values: CDR1 SGHRS, CDR2 YFSETQ. The V and J ends lost 0 bases and 2 bases respectively, with 8 bases between them. The CDR3 sequence: CASSLGADNTEAFF. The CDR3, as DNA: TGCGCCAGCAGCTTGGGGGCAGATAACACTGAAGCTTTCTTT. Full variable domain (remainder filled in from reference TRBV5-1 and TRBJ1-1): KAGVTQTPRYLIKTRGQQVTLSCSPISGHRSVSWYQQTPGQGLQFLFEYFSETQRNKGNFPGRFSGRQFSNSRSEMNVSTLELGDSALYLCASSLGADNTEAFFGQGTRLTVV.

The chain has TRBV19 and TRBJ1-2; 9 bases line up with TRBD1. Germline V lookup: CDR1 LNHDA, CDR2 SQIVND (reference sequence). The length of the CDR3 is 14 residues. J was trimmed by 8 bases and V by 5 bases; bases with no gene match: 9. In nucleotides, the CDR3 is TGTGCCAGTAGTGGGGGACAGGGATTAAGCGGCTACACCTTC. It is translated as CASSGGQGLSGYTF.

V is TRBV6-2 or TRBV6-3 and J is TRBJ1-4, with D possibly matching TRBD1 (6 bases). Trimming shortened V by 2 bases and J by 5 bases, and 9 bases separated the two germline ends. Germline lookup yields CDR1 MNHEY and CDR2 SVGEGT. This CDR3 region has 14 residues. The CDR3 reads CASSYRGSNEKLFF. The CDR3 nucleotides read TGTGCCAGCAGTTACAGGGGGTCGAATGAAAAACTGTTTTTT.

About this clone itself: The same CDR3 is also encoded by other DNA sequences in this sample. V usage is TRBV6-5 and J usage is TRBJ1-5, with D unresolved. The CDR3 loop spans 15 amino acids. V was shortened by 0 bases and J by 0 bases, with 6 bases between the two germline ends. Germline values: CDR1 MNHEY, CDR2 SVGAGI. This CDR3 reads CASSYSRYSNQPQHF. CDR3 DNA sequence: TGTGCCAGCAGTTACTCCCGGTATAGCAATCAGCCCCAGCATTTT.

This chain links TRBV6-4 with TRBJ2-5; 7 bases map to TRBD2. Trimming cost V 11 bases and J 3 bases; bases outside gene matches: 15. Germline V CDR1 and CDR2: MRHNA, SNTAGT. The CDR3 contains 15 residues. This CDR3 reads CAPHRYLADEETQYF. As DNA, the CDR3 is TGTGCCCCTCATCGGTACCTAGCGGACGAAGAGACCCAGTACTTC.

The CDR3 protein is CASSEFGQGGYEQYF. The CDR3 coding sequence is TGTGCCAGCAGTGAATTTGGACAGGGGGGATACGAGCAGTACTTC. This chain links TRBV2 with TRBJ2-7; 10 nucleotides match TRBD1. The CDR3 loop spans 15 amino acids. Germline CDR1 reads SNHLY; CDR2 reads FYNNEI. V shed 2 bases, J shed 4 bases, and the junction held 5 bases outside the gene matches.

This clone was seen a single time. This chain links TRBV3-1 (or the pseudogene TRBV3-2) with TRBJ2-7, with 9 bases matching TRBD1. Germline V gives CDR1 LGHDT, CDR2 YNNKEL (reference sequence). The CDR3 spans 17 residues. V shed 4 bases, J shed 1 base, and the junction held 11 bases outside the gene matches. CDR3 bases: TGTGCCAGCAGCCCACCCACTGGACAGGGGAGGTCCTACGAGCAGTACTTC. Its protein product is CASSPPTGQGRSYEQYF.

CDR3 nucleotides: TGCGCCACCAGGGGAGGAGTATCGGGGAACACTGAAGCTTTCTTT. Amino acid sequence: CATRGGVSGNTEAFF. The chain joins TRBV10-2 to TRBJ1-1; perhaps TRBD1 as D (6 bases). The CDR3 runs to 15 residues. CDR1 is WSHSY and CDR2 is SAAADI in the germline V gene. V was pared by 10 bases and J by 1 base, with 19 bases between.

This clone showed up just once. This chain uses TRBV5-1 with TRBJ1-1, with a weak D call TRBD1 (6 bases). From germline, CDR1 is SGHRS and CDR2 YFSETQ. The CDR3 covers 15 residues. With 3 bases removed from V and 4 bases from J, the gap between germline ends came to 16 bases. In nucleotides, the CDR3 is TGCGCCAGCAGCTCGCAGGGGCTGACGAGCACTGAAGCTTTCTTT. Its protein product is CASSSQGLTSTEAFF.

This clone came up once. The rearrangement joins TRBV7-2 to TRBJ2-7; 8 bases line up with TRBD2. J gave up 6 bases and V 7 bases, and 14 bases lay outside the gene matches. This CDR3 spans 15 amino acids. Germline CDR1 and CDR2: SGHTA and FQGNSA. CDR3 sequence (DNA): TGTGCCAGCACCCCTTACGGCGGGGGGAATTCCGAGCAGTACTTC. It is translated as CASTPYGGGNSEQYF.

The chain links TRBV7-2 to TRBJ1-5; D gene uncertain. This CDR3 has 15 residues. Germline CDR1 SGHTA, CDR2 FQGNSA. V was trimmed by 1 base and J by 0 bases, leaving 7 bases between them. CDR3 in amino acids: CASSLVSHSNQPQHF. CDR3 DNA sequence: TGTGCCAGCAGCTTAGTTAGTCATAGCAATCAGCCCCAGCATTTT.

The chain employs TRBV3-1 (or the pseudogene TRBV3-2) and TRBJ2-1; a weak D match, TRBD1 (6 bases). The V and J ends lost 4 bases and 4 bases respectively, with 14 bases between them. This CDR3 has 15 residues. Germline values: CDR1 LGHDT, CDR2 YNNKEL (reference sequence). The CDR3 sequence is CASSPTGILYNEQFF. The CDR3 DNA reads TGTGCCAGCAGCCCAACAGGGATCCTATACAATGAGCAGTTCTTC.

This clone has just one count. This chain connects TRBV24-1 to TRBJ1-5; the match to TRBD1 covers 11 bases. Germline values: CDR1 KGHDR, CDR2 SFDVKD. The CDR3 has 14 residues. Trimming cost V 9 bases and J 5 bases; bases outside gene matches: 5. The CDR3 DNA follows: TGTGCCACCCGCGGGGGACAGGGGGATCAGCCCCAGCATTTT. Translated: CATRGGQGDQPQHF.

The rearrangement joins TRBV7-6 to TRBJ2-1, with 12 bases lining up with TRBD2. Per germline, CDR1 SGHVS and CDR2 FNYEAQ. CDR3 length equals 17 residues. With 2 bases clipped from V and 8 bases from J, the junction kept 10 bases outside the gene matches. The CDR3 sequence is CASSLSTPSGRAYEQFF. In DNA, the CDR3 is TGTGCCAGCAGCTTAAGCACTCCTAGCGGGAGGGCCTATGAGCAGTTCTTC.

The V call is TRBV11-2, the J call TRBJ1-1; 7 bases agree with TRBD1. Germline-derived CDR1 and CDR2 are SGHAT and FQNNGV. Unmatched junction bases numbered 11, after V lost 10 bases and J lost 6 bases. The CDR3 sequence is 13 residues long. This CDR3 is CATRQGGGAEAFF. The CDR3 nucleotides are TGTGCCACCAGACAGGGAGGGGGGGCTGAAGCTTTCTTT.

The CDR3 DNA is TGTGCCAGCCAGAGCGGGAGGGGCCAAGAGACCCAGTACTTC. It translates to CASQSGRGQETQYF. V is TRBV2 and J is TRBJ2-5; 10 positions agree with TRBD2. With 8 bases clipped from V and 1 base from J, the junction kept 4 bases outside the gene matches. Germline CDR1 SNHLY, CDR2 FYNNEI. The CDR3 is 14 residues long.

The rearrangement joins TRBV30 to TRBJ1-3; TRBD1 matches 8 bases. V dropped 7 bases and J dropped 0; count of bases not matched to a gene: 5. The CDR3 runs to 14 residues. Germline CDR1 is GTSNPN and CDR2 is SVGIG (reference sequence). The CDR3 region is CALQDRASGNTIYF. CDR3 in DNA: TGTGCCTTGCAGGACAGGGCCTCTGGAAACACCATATATTTT.